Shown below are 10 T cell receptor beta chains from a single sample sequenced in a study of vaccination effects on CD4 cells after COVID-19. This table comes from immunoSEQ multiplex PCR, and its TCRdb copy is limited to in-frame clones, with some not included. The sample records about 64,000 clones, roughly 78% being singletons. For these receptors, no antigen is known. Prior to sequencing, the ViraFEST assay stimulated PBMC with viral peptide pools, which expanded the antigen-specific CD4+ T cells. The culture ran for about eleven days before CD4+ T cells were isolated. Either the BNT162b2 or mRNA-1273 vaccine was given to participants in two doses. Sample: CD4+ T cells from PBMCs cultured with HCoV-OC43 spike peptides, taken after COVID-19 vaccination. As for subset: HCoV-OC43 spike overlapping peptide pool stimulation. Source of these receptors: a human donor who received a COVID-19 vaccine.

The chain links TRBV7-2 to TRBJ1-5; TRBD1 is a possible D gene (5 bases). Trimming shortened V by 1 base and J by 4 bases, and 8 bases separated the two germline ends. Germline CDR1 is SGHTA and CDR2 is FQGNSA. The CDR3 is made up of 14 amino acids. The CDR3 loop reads CASSLEQGNQPQHF. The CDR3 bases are TGTGCCAGCAGCTTAGAGCAGGGAAATCAGCCCCAGCATTTT. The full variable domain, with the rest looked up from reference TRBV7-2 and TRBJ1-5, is GAGVSQSPSNKVTEKGKDVELRCDPISGHTALYWYRQSLGQGLEFLIYFQGNSAPDKSGLPSDRFSAERTGGSVSTLTIQRTQQEDSAVYLCASSLEQGNQPQHFGDGTRLSIL.

CDR3 DNA sequence: TGTGCCAGCAGCTTACCCGGGACAGGGAACAAGAACACTGAAGCTTTCTTT. Amino acid sequence: CASSLPGTGNKNTEAFF. The genes are TRBV11-3 and TRBJ1-1; TRBD1 matches 9 bases. The germline CDR1 and CDR2 sequences are SGHNT and YENEEA. The CDR3 extends over 17 amino acids. V was clipped by 2 bases and J by 1 base; unmatched bases: 8.

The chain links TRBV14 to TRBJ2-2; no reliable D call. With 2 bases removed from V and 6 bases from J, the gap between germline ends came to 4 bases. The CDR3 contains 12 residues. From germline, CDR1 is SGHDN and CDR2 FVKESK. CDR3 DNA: TGTGCCAGCAGCCAATATCCCGGGGAGCTGTTTTTT. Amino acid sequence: CASSQYPGELFF.

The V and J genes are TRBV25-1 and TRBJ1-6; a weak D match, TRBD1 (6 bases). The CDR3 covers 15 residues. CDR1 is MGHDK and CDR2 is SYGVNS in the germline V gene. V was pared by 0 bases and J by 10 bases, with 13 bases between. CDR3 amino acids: CASSEYSGVGSPLHF. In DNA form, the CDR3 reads TGTGCCAGCAGTGAATATTCAGGGGTGGGCTCACCCCTCCACTTT.

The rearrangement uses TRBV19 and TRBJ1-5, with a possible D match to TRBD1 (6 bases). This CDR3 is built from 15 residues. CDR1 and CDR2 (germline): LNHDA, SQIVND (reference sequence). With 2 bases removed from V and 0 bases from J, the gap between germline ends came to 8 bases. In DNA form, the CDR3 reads TGTGCCAGTAGTATAAACAGGGATAGCAATCAGCCCCAGCATTTT. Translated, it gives CASSINRDSNQPQHF.

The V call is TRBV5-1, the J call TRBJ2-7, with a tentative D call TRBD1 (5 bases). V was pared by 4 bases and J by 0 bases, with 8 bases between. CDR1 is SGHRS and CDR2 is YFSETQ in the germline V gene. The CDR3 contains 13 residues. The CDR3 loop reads CASSPDSSYEQYV. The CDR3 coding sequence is TGCGCCAGCAGCCCCGACAGCTCCTACGAGCAGTACGTC.

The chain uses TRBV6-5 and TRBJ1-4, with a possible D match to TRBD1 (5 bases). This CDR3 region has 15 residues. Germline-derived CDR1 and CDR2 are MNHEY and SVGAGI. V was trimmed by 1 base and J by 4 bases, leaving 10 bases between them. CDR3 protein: CASSYFRGINEKLFF. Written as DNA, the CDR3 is TGTGCCAGCAGTTACTTCCGGGGGATTAATGAAAAACTGTTTTTT.

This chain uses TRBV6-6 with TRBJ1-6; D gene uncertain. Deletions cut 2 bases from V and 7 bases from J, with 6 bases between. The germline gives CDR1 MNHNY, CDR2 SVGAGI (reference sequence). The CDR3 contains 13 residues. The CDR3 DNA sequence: TGTGCCAGCAGTTACATAGGGAATTCACCCCTCCACTTT. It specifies CASSYIGNSPLHF.

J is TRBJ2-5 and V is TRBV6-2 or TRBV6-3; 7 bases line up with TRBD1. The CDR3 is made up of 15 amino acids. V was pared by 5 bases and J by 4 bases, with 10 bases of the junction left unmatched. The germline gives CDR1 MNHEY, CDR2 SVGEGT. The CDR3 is CASSTGTDLRETQYF. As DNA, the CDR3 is TGTGCCAGCAGTACAGGGACAGACCTCCGAGAGACCCAGTACTTC.

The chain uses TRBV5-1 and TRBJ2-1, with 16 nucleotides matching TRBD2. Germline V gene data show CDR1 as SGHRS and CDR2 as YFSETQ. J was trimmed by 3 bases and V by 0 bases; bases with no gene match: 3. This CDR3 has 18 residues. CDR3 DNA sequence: TGCGCCAGCAGCTTGGCGGGACTAGCGGGGGGGTTCTACAATGAGCAGTTCTTC. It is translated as CASSLAGLAGGFYNEQFF. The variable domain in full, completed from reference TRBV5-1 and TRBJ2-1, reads KAGVTQTPRYLIKTRGQQVTLSCSPISGHRSVSWYQQTPGQGLQFLFEYFSETQRNKGNFPGRFSGRQFSNSRSEMNVSTLELGDSALYLCASSLAGLAGGFYNEQFFGPGTRLTVL.